This T cell receptor (beta chain) was sequenced for a study of regulatory T cells in long-lasting Graves disease. The study, taken as a whole, reports: Persistent cases favored TRBV28, TRBJ1-2 and TRBJ2-5. Study was limited to peripheral blood, excluding thyroid tissue. Persistent Graves' patients showed reduced TCR diversity versus newly diagnosed patients.

Details on this clonotype: Its antigen is not known.

Germline values: CDR1 SGHDT, CDR2 YYEEEE. V was pared by 2 bases and J by 1 base, with 19 bases between. The CDR3 has 18 residues. Time point meaning: persistent/refractory GD, antithyroid drugs over 5 years with positive TRAb. PBMC-extracted RNA yielded the TCR library. Criteria from the American Thyroid Association guidelines were applied to diagnose Graves' disease. According to the study, TCR beta libraries were built with iRepertoire HTBI primers and CDR3-region Arm-PCR. TCRdb re-called the multiplex PCR reads through MiXCR, storing one row per CDR3 protein. The repertoire holds over 350,000 distinct CDR3 sequences, with 20% as singletons.

The origin of this receptor is a female donor with Graves disease. The sequencing used peripheral blood mononuclear cells (PBMCs), collected when the disease was refractory, from a patient treated with antithyroid drugs. V gene TRBV5-6 combines with J gene TRBJ2-4; D possibly corresponds to TRBD2 (6 bases). CDR3 protein: CASSFRLGAGMAKNIQYF. DNA of the CDR3: TGTGCCAGCAGCTTCAGACTAGGTGCGGGAATGGCCAAAAACATTCAGTACTTC.